This T cell receptor (beta chain) is drawn from a study of OX40 agonist ivuxolimab in advanced cancers. The wider study: Ivuxolimab, an agonistic anti-OX40 (CD134) antibody, was given to patients. Hepatocellular carcinoma, melanoma, renal cell or head and neck cancer was diagnosed in the dose-escalation patients. Study findings and constraints: Part of the nonresponder group also had normalized T-cell clonal expansion that was low.

It was autoimmune disease history or systemic immunosuppression that excluded patients. The repertoire was sequenced with immunoSEQ multiplex PCR; TCRdb's copy has only in-frame clones and lacks some. The repertoire includes 90,000 or so clones, roughly 89% of them detected once, and around 1.6% sits in the top ten. Concerning this clone: Its antigen is unidentified.

From germline, CDR1 is SGHTA and CDR2 FQGTGA. The CDR3 sequence is 19 residues long. J gave up 1 base and V 1 base, and 15 bases lay outside the gene matches. The chain combines TRBV7-3 with TRBJ1-2; 7 bases fit TRBD1. This TCR came from an adult with an advanced solid tumor such as melanoma, head and neck, liver or kidney cancer. The starting material was CD4+ or CD8+ T cells sorted from blood, obtained in a trial of the OX40 agonist ivuxolimab. DNA of the CDR3: TGTGCCAGCAGCTTAAAGGTGGCCAGGGGGACGCTTTTTAACTATGGCTACACCTTC. This codes for CASSLKVARGTLFNYGYTF.